Presented here are 28 T cell receptor beta chains from one specimen sequenced in a study of technical replicates of blood from a handful of donors. The assay was immunoSEQ multiplex PCR, and TCRdb's table has in-frame clones only and misses some. The table shows 85,000 to 100,000 clones, with around 95% occurring only once. Sequenced input: T cells isolated from PBMCs. The receptors here all came from a human donor in good health.

The J gene is TRBJ1-1, the V gene TRBV10-1; possible D gene TRBD1, 6 bases. CDR3 size: 15 residues. Looked up from germline, CDR1 is WNHNN and CDR2 is SYGVQD (reference sequence). Trimming shortened V by 0 bases and J by 3 bases, and 11 bases separated the two germline ends. For the CDR3, the DNA is TGCGCCAGCAGTGAGTCGACAGGTCTTTACACTGAAGCTTTCTTT. As protein: CASSESTGLYTEAFF.

The chain uses TRBV6-5 and TRBJ2-1; possible D gene TRBD2, 5 bases. The CDR3 runs to 16 residues. CDR1 is MNHEY, CDR2 SVGAGI, per germline. The germline V and J ends were trimmed by 0 bases and 4 bases, with 13 bases remaining between them. CDR3 region: CASSYSSPPGYNEQFF. CDR3 sequence (DNA): TGTGCCAGCAGTTACTCGAGCCCCCCGGGATACAATGAGCAGTTCTTC.

The chain has TRBV13 and TRBJ2-2, with TRBD1 identical over 8 bases. Germline V gives CDR1 PRHDT, CDR2 FYEKMQ (reference sequence). The CDR3 runs to 15 residues. After removal of 5 bases from V and 8 bases from J, the junction contained 10 bases not matched to a gene. The CDR3 sequence: CASSLTYDRGGELFF. The DNA of the CDR3 is TGTGCCAGCAGCCTAACTTACGACAGGGGTGGGGAGCTGTTTTTT.

The chain carries TRBV7-2 and TRBJ1-1; perhaps TRBD1 as D (6 bases). Germline V gene lookup returns CDR1 SGHTA and CDR2 FQGNSA. This CDR3 has 14 residues. Trimming removed 6 bases at V and 0 bases at J, with 11 bases between. The CDR3 region has the DNA TGTGCCAGCAGGATAGGGGGGGTGAACACTGAAGCTTTCTTT. Translating gives CASRIGGVNTEAFF.

The chain uses TRBV9 and TRBJ2-6; 10 bases agree with TRBD1. V shed 0 bases and J 2 bases; nucleotides not matched to a gene: 2. CDR1 and CDR2 from the germline V gene are SGDLS and YYNGEE. This CDR3 has 17 residues. CDR3 DNA: TGTGCCAGCAGCGTAGGACAGGGGGCGACTGGGGCCAACGTCCTGACTTTC. It specifies CASSVGQGATGANVLTF.

The table lists this clone with a count of one. The V and J genes are TRBV19 and TRBJ1-2, with D possibly TRBD1 on 5 matching bases. The CDR3 length is 12 residues. CDR1 LNHDA and CDR2 SQIVND come from the germline V gene (reference sequence). The V gene lost 8 bases and the J gene lost 9 bases, with 16 bases spanning the gap. The CDR3 spells CASGTRDVRYTF. The CDR3 DNA is TGTGCCAGTGGAACCAGGGATGTTCGCTACACCTTC.

This clone has only one observation. The chain is built from TRBV7-9 and TRBJ1-2; 7 nucleotides agree with TRBD1. V shed 3 bases, J shed 8 bases, and the junction held 3 bases outside the gene matches. The CDR3 is 12 amino acids. CDR1 SEHNR and CDR2 FQNEAQ come from the germline V gene (reference sequence). In DNA, the CDR3 is TGTGCCAGCAGCTTGGGACAGTTCGGCTACACCTTC. Protein product: CASSLGQFGYTF.

V is TRBV5-6 and J is TRBJ2-7, with TRBD1 matching over 10 bases. Germline CDR1 and CDR2: SGHDT and YYEEEE. Trimming took 3 bases from V and 2 from J; bases not matched to a gene: 5. This CDR3 is 15 amino acids long. Here the CDR3 reads CASSSLGQGTYEQYF. The DNA for the CDR3 is TGTGCCAGCAGCTCCCTGGGACAGGGGACCTACGAGCAGTACTTC.

The chain uses TRBV18 and TRBJ1-5; the match to TRBD1 covers 8 bases. There are 15 residues in the CDR3. Germline CDR1 reads KGHSH; CDR2 reads LQKENI. J lost 4 bases, V lost 4 bases, and 6 bases had no gene match. CDR3 loop: CASSQPGTGNQPQHF. In nucleotides, the CDR3 is TGTGCCAGCTCACAACCCGGGACAGGAAATCAGCCCCAGCATTTT.

V is TRBV5-1 and J is TRBJ2-1, with TRBD1 as a possible D gene (7 bases). Trimming removed 5 bases from V and 7 bases from J, with 16 bases in between. The CDR3 loop spans 14 amino acids. Per germline, CDR1 SGHRS and CDR2 YFSETQ. In DNA form, the CDR3 reads TGCGCCAGCAGGGACGACAGGGAGGATAATGAGCAGTTCTTC. Amino acids: CASRDDREDNEQFF. The full variable domain, completed using reference TRBV5-1 and TRBJ2-1, is KAGVTQTPRYLIKTRGQQVTLSCSPISGHRSVSWYQQTPGQGLQFLFEYFSETQRNKGNFPGRFSGRQFSNSRSEMNVSTLELGDSALYLCASRDDREDNEQFFGPGTRLTVL.

The chain joins TRBV6-1 to TRBJ2-1; 9 bases are a match to TRBD1. V dropped 6 bases and J dropped 4; count of bases not matched to a gene: 7. This CDR3 contains 15 residues. Germline V gives CDR1 MNHNS, CDR2 SASEGT. CDR3 bases: TGTGCCAGCAGCGGCCGGGACAGGGTATACAATGAGCAGTTCTTC. The encoded protein is CASSGRDRVYNEQFF.

This rearrangement joins TRBV10-3 to TRBJ2-7; no firm D call. Germline values: CDR1 ENHRY, CDR2 SYGVKD. V dropped 8 bases and J dropped 4 bases, with 9 bases sitting between them. The CDR3 totals 11 residues. The CDR3 loop reads CAIQREYEQYF. The CDR3 DNA reads TGTGCCATCCAGCGAGAATACGAGCAGTACTTC.

This chain connects TRBV6-5 to TRBJ2-7; TRBD2 matches 9 bases. V lost 1 base, J lost 5 bases, and 6 bases stayed unmatched. CDR1 MNHEY and CDR2 SVGAGI come from the germline V gene. The CDR3 consists of 15 residues. DNA for the CDR3: TGTGCCAGCAGTTACTTCGCGGGAGGGTTTGACGAGCAGTACTTC. It specifies CASSYFAGGFDEQYF.

V and J are TRBV20-1 and TRBJ2-1, with TRBD1 as a possible D gene (5 bases). The V end lost 4 bases, the J end lost 9 bases, and 10 bases lay between the germline ends. CDR3 length: 11 residues. Germline loops: CDR1 DFQATT, CDR2 SNEGSKA (reference sequence). DNA for the CDR3: TGCAGTGCTAACCGAAGGGGTGAGCAGTTCTTC. This gives the protein CSANRRGEQFF.

The chain couples TRBV4-1 to TRBJ2-5, with D perhaps TRBD2 (7 bases). Trimming took 4 bases from V and 6 from J, leaving 15 bases between them. Germline V gives CDR1 MGHRA, CDR2 YSYEKL. The CDR3 consists of 14 residues. The CDR3 sequence is CASSPIGGLKTQYF. The CDR3 nucleotides are TGCGCCAGCAGCCCCATCGGGGGGCTTAAGACCCAGTACTTC.

This clone appeared a single time. The V call is TRBV7-2, the J call TRBJ2-2; no definite D call. Germline loops: CDR1 SGHTA, CDR2 FQGNSA. This CDR3 is built from 14 residues. Trimming removed 1 base from V and 4 bases from J, with 7 bases in between. The CDR3 DNA is TGTGCCAGCAGCTTAGAGAGGTTCACCGGGGAGCTGTTTTTT. It yields the protein CASSLERFTGELFF.

The chain carries TRBV28 and TRBJ1-5; D is undetermined. The CDR3 totals 13 residues. V lost 7 bases, J lost 7 bases, and 14 bases lay in between. Germline V CDR1 and CDR2: MDHEN, SYDVKM. CDR3 sequence: CASMRGGGQPQHF. The CDR3 region has the DNA TGTGCCAGCATGCGGGGAGGTGGACAGCCCCAGCATTTT.

This rearrangement joins TRBV7-2 to TRBJ1-5; no clear D gene. V was shortened by 5 bases and J by 6 bases, with 11 bases between the two germline ends. This CDR3 has 13 residues. Germline V lookup: CDR1 SGHTA, CDR2 FQGNSA. CDR3 nucleotides: TGTGCCAGCAGCCCCTCGTCCTCTCAGCCCCAGCATTTT. It encodes CASSPSSSQPQHF. The complete variable domain, with remaining parts taken from reference TRBV7-2 and TRBJ1-5, reads GAGVSQSPSNKVTEKGKDVELRCDPISGHTALYWYRQSLGQGLEFLIYFQGNSAPDKSGLPSDRFSAERTGGSVSTLTIQRTQQEDSAVYLCASSPSSSQPQHFGDGTRLSIL.

The genes are TRBV12-5 and TRBJ2-2, with TRBD2 as a possible D gene (5 bases). V gave up 2 bases and J gave up 0 bases, with 13 bases separating them. Germline V lookup: CDR1 LGHNT, CDR2 FRNRAP. This CDR3 is built from 17 residues. In DNA form, the CDR3 reads TGTGCTAGTGGTTTGATCCAAACGGGGACGAACACCGGGGAGCTGTTTTTT. It encodes CASGLIQTGTNTGELFF. The entire variable domain, with the rest obtained from reference TRBV12-5 and TRBJ2-2, is as follows: DARVTQTPRHKVTEMGQEVTMRCQPILGHNTVFWYRQTMMQGLELLAYFRNRAPLDDSGMPKDRFSAEMPDATLATLKIQPSEPRDSAVYFCASGLIQTGTNTGELFFGEGSRLTVL.

The V call is TRBV27, the J call TRBJ2-1, with a weak D call TRBD2 (6 bases). Germline values: CDR1 MNHEY, CDR2 SMNVEV (reference sequence). V was cut by 2 bases and J by 6 bases, with 14 bases left in between. The CDR3 length is 15 residues. The CDR3, as DNA: TGTGCCAGCAGTTTAAGGGGTAGCGGCAGCAATGAGCAGTTCTTC. Translation gives CASSLRGSGSNEQFF.

The genes are TRBV28 and TRBJ2-7, with D possibly TRBD2 on 6 matching bases. CDR1 and CDR2 (germline): MDHEN, SYDVKM. The CDR3 runs to 14 residues. V lost 4 bases, J lost 1 base, and 11 bases lay in between. The CDR3 DNA sequence: TGTGCCAGCAGTTCCGTCCTAGCGTCCTACGAGCAGTACTTC. Amino acid sequence: CASSSVLASYEQYF.

CDR3 DNA: TGTGCCAGCACGCTAACGGAGGACAGCTCCTACGAGCAGTACTTC. This sequence encodes CASTLTEDSSYEQYF. The chain links TRBV6-1 to TRBJ2-7; a weak D match, TRBD1 (6 bases). Germline lookup yields CDR1 MNHNS and CDR2 SASEGT. The CDR3 totals 15 residues. Trimming left V 7 bases short and J 0 bases short, with 16 bases between.

The chain carries TRBV11-3 and TRBJ1-6; the match to TRBD1 covers 9 bases. The CDR3 extends over 17 amino acids. V lost 0 bases, J lost 10 bases, and 10 bases stayed unmatched. Germline V CDR1 and CDR2: SGHNT, YENEEA. In DNA, the CDR3 is TGTGCCAGCAGCTTAGACTTCCGGGACAGGGAACCGTCACCCCTCCACTTT. Translation: CASSLDFRDREPSPLHF.

V usage is TRBV5-6 and J usage is TRBJ2-3, with 12 nucleotides matching TRBD1. From germline, CDR1 is SGHDT and CDR2 YYEEEE. This CDR3 region has 18 residues. Losses at the gene ends were 0 bases for V and 1 base for J; bases not matched to a gene: 6. CDR3 bases: TGTGCCAGCAGCTTGGGGGGGACAGGGGGCCGACGCACAGATACGCAGTATTTT. Translated, it gives CASSLGGTGGRRTDTQYF.

The V gene is TRBV9, the J gene TRBJ2-1; 9 bases line up with TRBD1. This CDR3 region has 16 residues. V lost 1 base, J lost 6 bases, and 8 bases stayed unmatched. Per germline, CDR1 SGDLS and CDR2 YYNGEE. CDR3 sequence: CASSVTGTGYLNEQFF. CDR3 DNA: TGTGCCAGCAGCGTAACCGGGACAGGGTATCTCAATGAGCAGTTCTTC. Complete variable domain (other parts from reference TRBV9 and TRBJ2-1): DSGVTQTPKHLITATGQRVTLRCSPRSGDLSVYWYQQSLDQGLQFLIQYYNGEERAKGNILERFSAQQFPDLHSELNLSSLELGDSALYFCASSVTGTGYLNEQFFGPGTRLTVL.

The chain joins TRBV6-5 to TRBJ1-1; 7 bases align to TRBD1. The CDR3 contains 12 residues. The junction had 6 bases not matched to a gene; V was cut back by 6 bases and J by 8 bases. Germline loops: CDR1 MNHEY, CDR2 SVGAGI. As DNA, the CDR3 is TGTGCCAGCAGCCTCGAGGGGGCAGAAGCTTTCTTT. It is translated as CASSLEGAEAFF.

The CDR3 is CASSVGQGNYGYTF. CDR3 bases: TGTGCCAGCAGCGTTGGACAGGGTAACTATGGCTACACCTTC. V gene TRBV9 combines with J gene TRBJ1-2, with 8 bases matching TRBD1. V lost 2 bases, J lost 1 base, and 1 base stayed unmatched. Germline V gives CDR1 SGDLS, CDR2 YYNGEE. This CDR3 region has 14 residues. Supplemented by reference TRBV9 and TRBJ1-2, the full variable domain reads DSGVTQTPKHLITATGQRVTLRCSPRSGDLSVYWYQQSLDQGLQFLIQYYNGEERAKGNILERFSAQQFPDLHSELNLSSLELGDSALYFCASSVGQGNYGYTFGSGTRLTVV.

The J gene is TRBJ2-1, the V gene TRBV7-8, with TRBD2 matching 7 bases. V lost 5 bases to trimming and J lost 6 bases; unmatched junction nucleotides: 13. The CDR3 loop spans 16 amino acids. Germline V gives CDR1 SGHVS, CDR2 FQNEAQ. The CDR3 DNA sequence: TGTGCCAGCAGCCCTCTCTTGGCGGGAGCGGGCAATGAGCAGTTCTTC. This sequence encodes CASSPLLAGAGNEQFF.